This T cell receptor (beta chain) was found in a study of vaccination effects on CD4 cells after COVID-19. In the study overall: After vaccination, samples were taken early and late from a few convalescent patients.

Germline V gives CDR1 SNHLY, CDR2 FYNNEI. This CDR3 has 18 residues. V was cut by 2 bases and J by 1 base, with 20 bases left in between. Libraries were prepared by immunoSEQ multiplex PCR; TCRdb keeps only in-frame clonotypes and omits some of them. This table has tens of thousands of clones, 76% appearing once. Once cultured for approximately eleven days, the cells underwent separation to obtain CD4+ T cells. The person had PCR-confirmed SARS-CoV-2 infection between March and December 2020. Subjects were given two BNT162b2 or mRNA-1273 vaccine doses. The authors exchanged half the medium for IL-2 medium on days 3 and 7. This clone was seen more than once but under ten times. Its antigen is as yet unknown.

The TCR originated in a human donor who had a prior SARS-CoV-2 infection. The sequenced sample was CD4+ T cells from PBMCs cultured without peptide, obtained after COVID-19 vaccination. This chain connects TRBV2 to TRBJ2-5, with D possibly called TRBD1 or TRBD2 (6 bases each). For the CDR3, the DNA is TGTGCCAGCAGTGAAAGGGGGGCCCTCTTCGGGGGCCAAGAGACCCAGTACTTC. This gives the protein CASSERGALFGGQETQYF.